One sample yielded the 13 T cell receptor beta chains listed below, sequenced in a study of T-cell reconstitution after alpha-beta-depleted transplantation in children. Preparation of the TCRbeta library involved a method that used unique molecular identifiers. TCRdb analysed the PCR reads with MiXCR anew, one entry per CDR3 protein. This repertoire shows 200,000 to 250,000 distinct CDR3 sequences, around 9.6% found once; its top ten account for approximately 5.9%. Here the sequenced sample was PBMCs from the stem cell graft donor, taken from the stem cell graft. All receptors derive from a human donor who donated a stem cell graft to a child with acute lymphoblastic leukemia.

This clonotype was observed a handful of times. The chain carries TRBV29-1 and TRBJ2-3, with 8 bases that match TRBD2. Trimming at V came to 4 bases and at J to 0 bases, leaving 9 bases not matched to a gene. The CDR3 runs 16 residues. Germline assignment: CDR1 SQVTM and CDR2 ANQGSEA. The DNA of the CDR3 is TGCAGCGTTGCCCGACTAGCGCACCAAAGCACAGATACGCAGTATTTT. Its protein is CSVARLAHQSTDTQYF.

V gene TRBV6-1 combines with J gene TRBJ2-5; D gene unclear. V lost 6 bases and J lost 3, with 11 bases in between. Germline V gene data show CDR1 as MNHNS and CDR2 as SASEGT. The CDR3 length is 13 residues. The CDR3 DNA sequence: TGTGCCAGCAGGAAAACCAACAAAGAGACCCAGTACTTC. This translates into CASRKTNKETQYF.

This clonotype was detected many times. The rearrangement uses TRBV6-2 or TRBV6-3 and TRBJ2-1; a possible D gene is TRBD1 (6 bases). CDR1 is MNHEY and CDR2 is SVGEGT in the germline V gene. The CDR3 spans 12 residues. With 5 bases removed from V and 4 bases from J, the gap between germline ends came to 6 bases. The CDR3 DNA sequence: TGTGCCAGCAGTACAGGGTACAATGAGCAGTTCTTC. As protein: CASSTGYNEQFF.

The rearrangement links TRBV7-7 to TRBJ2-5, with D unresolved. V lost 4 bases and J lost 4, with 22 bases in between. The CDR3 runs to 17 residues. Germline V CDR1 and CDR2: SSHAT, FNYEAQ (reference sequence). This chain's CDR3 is CASSSTRTSPMGETQYF. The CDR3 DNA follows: TGTGCCAGCAGCTCAACCCGGACGTCTCCGATGGGAGAGACCCAGTACTTC.

The CDR3 here is CASSPAGQGNSPLHF. For the CDR3, the DNA is TGTGCCAGCAGCCCGGCTGGACAGGGAAATTCACCCCTCCACTTT. V usage is TRBV27 and J usage is TRBJ1-6, with 8 nucleotides matching TRBD1. Germline trimming cut 6 bases from V and 7 bases from J; bases unmatched to any gene: 8. The CDR3 spans 15 residues. The germline gives CDR1 MNHEY, CDR2 SMNVEV (reference sequence).

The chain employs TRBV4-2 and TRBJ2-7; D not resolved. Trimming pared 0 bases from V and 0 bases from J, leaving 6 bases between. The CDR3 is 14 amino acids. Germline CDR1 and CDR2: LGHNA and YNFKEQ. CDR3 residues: CASSQDPTSYEQYF. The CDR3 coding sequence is TGTGCCAGCAGCCAAGATCCTACCTCCTACGAGCAGTACTTC.

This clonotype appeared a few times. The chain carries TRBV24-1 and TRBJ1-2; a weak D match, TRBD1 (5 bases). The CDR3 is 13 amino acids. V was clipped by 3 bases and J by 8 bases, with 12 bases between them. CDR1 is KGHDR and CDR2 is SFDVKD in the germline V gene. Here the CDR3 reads CATSDPDSVGYTF. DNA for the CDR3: TGTGCCACCAGTGATCCCGACAGCGTGGGCTACACCTTC.

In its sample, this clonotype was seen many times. The CDR3 region is CASSLSQLQNEKLFF. The DNA of the CDR3 is TGCGCCAGCAGCTTGTCGCAACTGCAAAATGAAAAACTGTTTTTT. The chain joins TRBV5-1 to TRBJ1-4; D gene uncertain. The germline V and J ends were trimmed by 1 base and 5 bases, with 12 bases remaining between them. The CDR3 runs 15 residues. CDR1 is SGHRS, CDR2 YFSETQ, per germline.

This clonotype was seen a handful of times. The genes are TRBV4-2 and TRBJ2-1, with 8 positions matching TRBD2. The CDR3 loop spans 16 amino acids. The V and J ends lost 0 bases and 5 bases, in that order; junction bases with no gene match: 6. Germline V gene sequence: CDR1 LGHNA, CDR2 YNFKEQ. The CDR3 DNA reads TGTGCCAGCAGCCAAGATCGGAGCGGGGGAAACAATGAGCAGTTCTTC. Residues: CASSQDRSGGNNEQFF.

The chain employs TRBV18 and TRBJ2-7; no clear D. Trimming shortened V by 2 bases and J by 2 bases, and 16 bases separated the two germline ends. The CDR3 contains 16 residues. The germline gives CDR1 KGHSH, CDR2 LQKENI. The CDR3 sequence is CASSPISTLAPYEQYF. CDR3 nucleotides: TGTGCCAGCTCACCAATTTCGACACTTGCGCCCTACGAGCAGTACTTC. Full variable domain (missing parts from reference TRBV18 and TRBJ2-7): NAGVMQNPRHLVRRRGQEARLRCSPMKGHSHVYWYRQLPEEGLKFMVYLQKENIIDESGMPKERFSAEFPKEGPSILRIQQVVRGDSAAYFCASSPISTLAPYEQYFGPGTRLTVT.

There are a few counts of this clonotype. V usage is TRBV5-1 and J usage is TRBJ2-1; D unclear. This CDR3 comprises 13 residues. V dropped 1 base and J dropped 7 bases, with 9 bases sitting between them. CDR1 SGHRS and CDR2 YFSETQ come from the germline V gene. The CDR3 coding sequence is TGCGCCAGCAGCTTGAGGTCCGAGAATGAGCAGTTCTTC. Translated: CASSLRSENEQFF.

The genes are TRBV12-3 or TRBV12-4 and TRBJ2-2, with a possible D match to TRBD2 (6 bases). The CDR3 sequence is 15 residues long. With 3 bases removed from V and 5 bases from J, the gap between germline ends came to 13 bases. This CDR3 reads CASSLWAGQTGELFF. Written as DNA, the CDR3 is TGTGCCAGCAGTTTGTGGGCGGGGCAGACCGGGGAGCTGTTTTTT.

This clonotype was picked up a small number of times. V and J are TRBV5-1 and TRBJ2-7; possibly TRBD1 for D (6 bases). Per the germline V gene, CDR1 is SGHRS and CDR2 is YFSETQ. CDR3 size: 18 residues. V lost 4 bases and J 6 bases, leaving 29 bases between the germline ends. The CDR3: CASSPSYGGDSSPSEQYF. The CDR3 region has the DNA TGCGCCAGCAGCCCATCATATGGGGGCGACTCGTCTCCCAGCGAGCAGTACTTC.